This T cell receptor beta chain was found in a study of blood T cell repertoires in COVID-19 (dated by TCRdb to the early 2020s). Background on the whole study: Samples covering the acute and convalescent phases of COVID-19 were provided by collaborators in the United States, Italy and Spain. The material from the prospective study consisted of cDNA or gDNA derived from T cells, B-cell-depleted T cells, or PBMCs. Deeply sampled blood TCRbeta repertoires from subjects exposed to, actively infected with, or recovered from COVID-19 were included in the dataset. The repertoires were released in a freely available public database meant as a resource for research on the immune response to SARS-CoV-2. The samples were drawn from two sources: the first 160 participants of the ongoing ImmuneRACE study, and 1,000 to 1,500 subjects contributed by 6 global collaborators. A de-identified subject ID, COVID-19 status, age in years and sex were almost always included in the sample metadata. Where available, HLA class I and class II types were obtained from metadata supplied by the sample provider rather than from assay-based typing.

TCRbeta CDR3 regions were amplified from genomic DNA using the immunoSEQ Assay, a bias-controlled multiplex PCR. The paper's data handling went like this. Within the assay, amplification of reference gene primers was used to estimate how many nucleated cells each sample contained. Sequence reads were collapsed and filtered to measure the absolute abundance of every unique TCRbeta CDR3 rearrangement. For each sample, productive Simpson clonality was calculated as the square root of Simpson's diversity index over productive rearrangements. TCRdb holds this immuneACCESS table with in-frame rearrangements only. Some clones are missing; in checked studies, unresolved V genes explain under half, and the rest has no known cause. The DNA gave D and trimming, while V, J and clone size come from that table. The sample profile shows 310,000 or so clones; 87% of them were found once. The ten largest clones represent approximately 5% of the sample.

The cysteine opens and the phenylalanine closes a CDR3 of 13 amino acids. Only CDR3 DNA remains: 39 bases, in frame from the first base. Trimming leaves V shorter by 5 bases and J shorter by 1 base, with the junction holding 2 bases beyond the gene matches. CDR1 and CDR2 were assigned from the germline V gene as MNHEY and SVGEGT. Overall results and qualifications from the work: Clinical and demographic metadata were provided uncurated, with the amount varying by source and participant.

Worth noting for this clone: This receptor's antigen is unknown. No clone much larger than this one lies a single base away; base qualities are absent.

In the prospective study, participants were about 18 to 100 years old, resided in about two dozen geographic areas of the United States, and were enrolled through a virtual design. In the prospective study, cohorts were assigned on the basis of participant-reported clinical history obtained from a screening survey and a study questionnaire. ImmuneRACE Cohort 3 recovered participants were defined by two consecutive negative NP/OP PCR tests, healthcare professional clearance, or symptom resolution. In the prospective study, whole blood, serum and a nasopharyngeal or oropharyngeal swab were collected from each participant by mobile phlebotomists. Prospective study participants could optionally give additional blood draws and questionnaires over an approximately two-month period. Blood samples from the prospective study were shipped frozen or at room temperature prior to DNA extraction.

The specimen sequenced was PBMCs or T cells enriched from blood (not recorded which). This receptor was identified in a woman aged 30 to 39 who had recovered from COVID-19. The sequence joins TRBV6-2 or TRBV6-3 to TRBJ2-7, and TRBD2 matches 7 of the central bases. The DNA reads TGTGCCAGCAGTGACGGGGGGTCCTACGAGCAGTACTTC. Its product reads: CASSDGGSYEQYF.